This entry lists 28 T cell receptor beta chains sequenced from one sample in a study of shared T cell receptors in the human thymus. Clones were read by immunoSEQ multiplex PCR, and TCRdb kept only the in-frame ones, dropping some. Found here are a few hundred thousand clones, 95% of them singletons; the top ten hold 0.015% to 0.025%. Sequencing was carried out using thymocytes. These receptors all stem from a human donor.

This chain joins TRBV5-4 and TRBJ2-5, with 7 bases identical to TRBD2. CDR1 is SGHNT and CDR2 is YYREEE in the germline V gene (reference sequence). The CDR3 consists of 16 residues. With 4 bases clipped from V and 4 bases from J, the junction kept 13 bases outside the gene matches. The CDR3 spells CASSQTERDVLETQYF. Written as DNA, the CDR3 is TGTGCCAGCAGCCAAACGGAGCGGGACGTTCTAGAGACCCAGTACTTC.

The chain recombines TRBV7-8 with TRBJ1-1; weak D call: TRBD1 (5 bases). Germline CDR1 reads SGHVS; CDR2 reads FQNEAQ. Trimming cost V 2 bases and J 5 bases, with 18 bases left between them. The CDR3 has 16 residues. CDR3 loop: CASSLLPDRKGTEAFF. The DNA for the CDR3 is TGTGCCAGCAGCTTACTACCCGACAGAAAGGGTACTGAAGCTTTCTTT.

The rearrangement links TRBV5-4 to TRBJ2-7, with D perhaps TRBD2 (7 bases). CDR3 size: 15 residues. Germline CDR1 reads SGHNT; CDR2 reads YYREEE (reference sequence). V was cut by 4 bases and J by 0 bases, with 14 bases left in between. The CDR3 nucleotides read TGTGCCAGCAGCAGCCCGGCGGGGGCCTCCTACGAGCAGTACTTC. This codes for CASSSPAGASYEQYF.

The chain has TRBV4-1 and TRBJ2-1, with 7 bases that match TRBD1. Germline V CDR1 and CDR2: MGHRA, YSYEKL. The CDR3 totals 17 residues. Trimming took 0 bases from V and 1 from J; bases not matched to a gene: 6. This CDR3 reads CASSQDPRQGSYNEQFF. CDR3 sequence (DNA): TGCGCCAGCAGCCAAGACCCAAGACAGGGTTCCTACAATGAGCAGTTCTTC.

This chain connects TRBV27 to TRBJ2-2, with 7 nucleotides matching TRBD1. V dropped 4 bases and J dropped 4; count of bases not matched to a gene: 6. Germline assignment: CDR1 MNHEY and CDR2 SMNVEV (reference sequence). The CDR3 is made up of 15 amino acids. DNA of the CDR3: TGTGCCAGCAGTTCCTCGACAGGGAGCACCGGGGAGCTGTTTTTT. Protein: CASSSSTGSTGELFF.

The V gene is TRBV25-1, the J gene TRBJ2-6; D tentatively fits TRBD1 or TRBD2 (5 bases each). The CDR3 has 15 amino acids. Germline CDR1 is MGHDK and CDR2 is SYGVNS. Deletions cut 10 bases from V and 0 bases from J, with 13 bases between. DNA of the CDR3: TGTGCCATCGAGGGGTCTTCCTCTGGGGCCAACGTCCTGACTTTC. The encoded protein is CAIEGSSSGANVLTF. Filled out from reference TRBV25-1 and TRBJ2-6, the complete variable domain reads EADIYQTPRYLVIGTGKKITLECSQTMGHDKMYWYQQDPGMELHLIHYSYGVNSTEKGDLSSESTVSRIRTEHFPLTLESARPSHTSQYLCAIEGSSSGANVLTFGAGSRLTVL.

V gene TRBV29-1 combines with J gene TRBJ1-5; TRBD1 might be the D (6 bases). Germline-derived CDR1 and CDR2 are SQVTM and ANQGSEA. The CDR3 length is 14 residues. Trimming pared 3 bases from V and 4 bases from J, leaving 13 bases between. CDR3 protein: CSVDRGRKNQPQHF. DNA for the CDR3: TGCAGCGTTGACAGGGGAAGAAAGAATCAGCCCCAGCATTTT.

The chain uses TRBV7-2 and TRBJ1-4; D is perhaps TRBD1 (5 bases). Trimming left V 5 bases short and J 8 bases short, with 15 bases between. The CDR3 loop spans 14 amino acids. Germline values: CDR1 SGHTA, CDR2 FQGNSA. The CDR3 spells CASSQPGQEEKLFF. The CDR3, as DNA: TGTGCCAGCAGCCAACCTGGACAAGAGGAAAAACTGTTTTTT.

This chain uses TRBV28 with TRBJ1-4; 9 bases align to TRBD1. The CDR3 sequence is 17 residues long. Germline CDR1 reads MDHEN; CDR2 reads SYDVKM. After removal of 5 bases from V and 7 bases from J, the junction contained 14 bases not matched to a gene. The CDR3 region is CASSPPPGTGIGEKLFF. DNA for the CDR3: TGTGCCAGCAGTCCACCCCCTGGGACAGGGATCGGTGAAAAACTGTTTTTT.

The rearrangement links TRBV2 to TRBJ2-2; unclear D gene. In germline, CDR1 is SNHLY, CDR2 FYNNEI. V was shortened by 7 bases and J by 5 bases, with 5 bases between the two germline ends. This CDR3 spans 11 amino acids. CDR3 DNA sequence: TGTGCCAGCATAACGACCGGGGAGCTGTTTTTT. It yields the protein CASITTGELFF.

This sequence joins TRBV11-2 and TRBJ2-1; D is uncertain. V lost 0 bases and J 4 bases, leaving 13 bases between the germline ends. This CDR3 is built from 16 residues. Germline CDR1 and CDR2: SGHAT and FQNNGV. CDR3 DNA sequence: TGTGCCAGCAGCTTAGATGCCCCTGACTCGTACAATGAGCAGTTCTTC. Translated: CASSLDAPDSYNEQFF.

CDR3 nucleotide sequence: TGTGCCAGCAGACTCCGGGACAGGGCAACGACAGATACGCAGTATTTT. Translating gives CASRLRDRATTDTQYF. The V call is TRBV27, the J call TRBJ2-3; TRBD1 aligns across 9 bases. This CDR3 region has 16 residues. V was clipped by 6 bases and J by 3 bases; unmatched bases: 10. Per germline, CDR1 MNHEY and CDR2 SMNVEV (reference sequence).

The chain links TRBV6-5 to TRBJ1-5; D gene unclear. The germline CDR1 and CDR2 sequences are MNHEY and SVGAGI. The V gene lost 2 bases and the J gene lost 2 bases, with 10 bases spanning the gap. This CDR3 spans 15 amino acids. CDR3 DNA: TGTGCCAGCAGTTACGGGTACGGGGGCAATCAGCCCCAGCATTTT. Translating it yields CASSYGYGGNQPQHF.

This chain uses TRBV6-1 with TRBJ2-7, with 8 positions matching TRBD2. CDR1 MNHNS and CDR2 SASEGT come from the germline V gene. The CDR3 has 17 amino acids. V was pared by 2 bases and J by 6 bases, with 15 bases of the junction left unmatched. The CDR3: CASSEFRAGVWLPEQYF. In DNA, the CDR3 is TGTGCCAGCAGTGAATTTCGAGCGGGAGTATGGTTGCCCGAGCAGTACTTC.

The V call is TRBV6-1, the J call TRBJ2-7, with TRBD2 as a possible D gene (6 bases). V gave up 3 bases and J gave up 5 bases, with 8 bases separating them. The V gene's germline CDR1 is MNHNS and CDR2 SASEGT. CDR3 length: 12 amino acids. As DNA, the CDR3 is TGTGCCAGCAGTGAGGGGGGTCACGAGCAGTACTTC. This translates into CASSEGGHEQYF.

V usage is TRBV28 and J usage is TRBJ2-3, with D perhaps matching TRBD2 (5 bases). V lost 3 bases, J lost 0 bases, and 13 bases lay in between. The CDR3 totals 16 residues. Per germline, CDR1 MDHEN and CDR2 SYDVKM. This CDR3 is CASSFQDSNSTDTQYF. As DNA, the CDR3 is TGTGCCAGCAGTTTTCAGGACTCTAATAGCACAGATACGCAGTATTTT.

The CDR3 region is CASSVVASTGELFF. The CDR3 DNA sequence: TGTGCCAGCAGCGTAGTAGCTTCCACCGGGGAGCTGTTTTTT. The chain links TRBV9 to TRBJ2-2; D gene uncertain. The germline gives CDR1 SGDLS, CDR2 YYNGEE. The CDR3 is 14 amino acids. V gave up 0 bases and J gave up 4 bases, with 7 bases separating them.

J is TRBJ1-5 and V is TRBV15, with a possible D match to TRBD1 (5 bases). This CDR3 has 16 amino acids. V lost 0 bases, J lost 0 bases, and 9 bases lay in between. Germline CDR1 and CDR2: LNHNV and YYDKDF (reference sequence). The CDR3 region has the DNA TGTGCCACCAGCAGAGATGAAGGGGATAGCAATCAGCCCCAGCATTTT. Translating it yields CATSRDEGDSNQPQHF.

This sequence joins TRBV4-3 and TRBJ1-5; D is perhaps TRBD1 (6 bases). Looked up from germline, CDR1 is LGHNA and CDR2 is YSLEER. This CDR3 contains 15 residues. V lost 1 base to trimming and J lost 5 bases, with 12 bases between them. The CDR3 loop reads CASSQGRDTYQPQHF. The CDR3 nucleotides read TGCGCCAGCAGCCAAGGAAGGGACACTTATCAGCCCCAGCATTTT.

The rearrangement joins TRBV10-3 to TRBJ2-1; 9 bases match TRBD2. The trim removed 1 base at V and 8 bases at J, leaving 6 bases unmatched. Germline assignment: CDR1 ENHRY and CDR2 SYGVKD. There are 15 residues in the CDR3. The CDR3 coding sequence is TGTGCCATCAGTGAGTTTCTAGCGGGAAGGGATGAGCAGTTCTTC. It specifies CAISEFLAGRDEQFF.

The chain combines TRBV14 with TRBJ2-3; no definite D call. V was trimmed by 0 bases and J by 5 bases, leaving 24 bases between them. This CDR3 has 19 amino acids. From germline, CDR1 is SGHDN and CDR2 FVKESK. The CDR3 coding sequence is TGTGCCAGCAGCCAAGATCGATCTCGGTGGAGCGTTGGTAAAGATACGCAGTATTTT. Translation: CASSQDRSRWSVGKDTQYF.

J is TRBJ1-5 and V is TRBV27; D gene ambiguous. Trimming left V 5 bases short and J 2 bases short, with 10 bases between. CDR1 MNHEY and CDR2 SMNVEV come from the germline V gene (reference sequence). The CDR3 contains 14 residues. The CDR3 bases are TGTGCCAGCAGTCCAAAGGGTCGCAATCAGCCCCAGCATTTT. It yields the protein CASSPKGRNQPQHF.

The J gene is TRBJ1-1, the V gene TRBV27; a weak D match, TRBD1 (5 bases). The CDR3 runs 15 residues. Germline V gene sequence: CDR1 MNHEY, CDR2 SMNVEV (reference sequence). Trimming removed 5 bases at V and 7 bases at J, with 20 bases between. The CDR3 DNA reads TGTGCCAGCAGTCGGGACGGAACTCGGTCGGGTGAAGCTTTCTTT. Its translation is CASSRDGTRSGEAFF.

The chain carries TRBV9 and TRBJ1-1; TRBD1 might be the D (5 bases). The germline V gene has CDR1 SGDLS and CDR2 YYNGEE. This CDR3 comprises 15 residues. Trimming took off 3 bases at V and 1 base at J, with 13 bases between the two ends. The CDR3 bases are TGTGCCAGCAGCGCTGGGGACGTTGCGAACACTGAAGCTTTCTTT. Translating gives CASSAGDVANTEAFF.

The rearrangement joins TRBV28 to TRBJ2-4; D possibly matches TRBD1 or TRBD2 (5 bases each). Germline V gives CDR1 MDHEN, CDR2 SYDVKM. The CDR3 sequence is 16 residues long. V lost 2 bases to trimming and J lost 1 base, with 12 bases between them. The CDR3 nucleotides are TGTGCCAGCAGTTTAGGGGGTTTCGGGGCCAAAAACATTCAGTACTTC. This codes for CASSLGGFGAKNIQYF.

In its sample, this clone was seen once. This chain joins TRBV27 and TRBJ2-3; possible D gene TRBD1, 5 bases. The V end lost 8 bases, the J end lost 7 bases, and 16 bases lay between the germline ends. There are 13 residues in the CDR3. Per the germline V gene, CDR1 is MNHEY and CDR2 is SMNVEV (reference sequence). DNA of the CDR3: TGTGCCAGCTACACAGGTGGGGTCAATACGCAGTATTTT. This codes for CASYTGGVNTQYF.

This clone was seen just once. The CDR3: CASSSSGTRSDEQFF. Here the CDR3 DNA reads TGTGCCAGCAGCTCCTCCGGGACTAGGTCGGATGAGCAGTTCTTC. The chain recombines TRBV5-4 with TRBJ2-1; 8 bases align to TRBD2. The CDR3 is 15 residues long. With 3 bases clipped from V and 8 bases from J, the junction kept 10 bases outside the gene matches. Germline CDR1 reads SGHNT; CDR2 reads YYREEE (reference sequence).

The sample holds one count of this clone. This chain joins TRBV27 and TRBJ2-1; tentative D call: TRBD2 (7 bases). Per the germline V gene, CDR1 is MNHEY and CDR2 is SMNVEV (reference sequence). The ends were cut back, 5 bases at V and 3 bases at J, with 20 bases in the middle. The CDR3 has 17 residues. The CDR3: CASSPRGTGRGYNEQFF. The CDR3 DNA reads as TGTGCCAGCAGTCCCCGCGGAACAGGGAGGGGCTACAATGAGCAGTTCTTC.